These T cell receptor beta chains were read from a single sample in a study of STAT5B mutations in CD4+ large granular lymphocyte leukemia. Produced via immunoSEQ multiplex PCR; TCRdb's table is partial and in-frame only. The table includes 40,000 or so clones, 75% to 85% detected once. The sample comprised CD4+ T cells from blood buffy coats. Receptor source: a human donor in good health. The CDR3 runs from the conserved cysteine through the conserved F or W. D genes are given only for firm matches. Rows may omit the clone size; those that give it use once, few, many or a size class.

J gene,clone size,V gene,D gene,CDR3 protein,CDR3 DNA
TRBJ2-3,.,TRBV5-6,TRBD1,CASSTGTGSTDTQYF,TGTGCCAGCAGCACCGGGACAGGGAGCACAGATACGCAGTATTTT
TRBJ1-2,.,TRBV6-1,TRBD1,CASSEQGGGYTF,TGTGCCAGCAGTGAGCAGGGGGGTGGCTACACCTTC
TRBJ2-3,once,TRBV6-6,.,CASSLGEGGTDTQYF,TGTGCCAGCAGTTTAGGGGAGGGGGGTACAGATACGCAGTATTTT
TRBJ2-1,.,TRBV7-9,.,CASSFAGLHEQFF,TGTGCCAGCAGCTTTGCCGGGCTCCATGAGCAGTTCTTC
TRBJ1-4,.,TRBV7-2,.,CASTVVGANEKLFF,TGTGCCAGCACCGTCGTTGGTGCTAATGAAAAACTGTTTTTT
TRBJ2-5,.,TRBV7-7,.,CASSSRAQETQYF,TGTGCCAGCAGCTCGAGGGCTCAAGAGACCCAGTACTTC
TRBJ2-3,.,TRBV19,.,CASRMGRVADTQYF,TGTGCCAGTAGAATGGGCAGGGTGGCAGATACGCAGTATTTT
TRBJ2-2,.,TRBV18,TRBD1,CASSPQQGARTGELFF,TGTGCCAGCTCACCGCAACAGGGGGCGCGGACCGGGGAGCTGTTTTTT
TRBJ1-5,.,TRBV6-1,.,CASSGQWDQPQHF,TGTGCCAGCAGTGGACAGTGGGATCAGCCCCAGCATTTT
TRBJ2-7,.,TRBV6-1,TRBD2,CASISPLGGGYEQYF,TGTGCCAGCATAAGTCCACTGGGGGGGGGTTACGAGCAGTACTTC
TRBJ2-7,.,TRBV7-2,TRBD1,CASSRPGTGTYEQYF,TGTGCCAGCAGCCGACCCGGGACAGGGACCTACGAGCAGTACTTC
TRBJ1-1,few,TRBV28,.,CASSLQGRTEAFF,TGTGCCAGCAGTCTCCAGGGGAGGACTGAAGCTTTCTTT
TRBJ2-7,.,TRBV27,.,CASSLSPDSYEQYF,TGTGCCAGCAGTTTATCCCCCGACTCCTACGAGCAGTACTTC
TRBJ1-3,.,TRBV7-2,.,CASSLVGGNSGNTIYF,TGTGCCAGCAGCTTAGTTGGGGGCAACTCTGGAAACACCATATATTTT
TRBJ1-5,few,TRBV19,.,CASSIRWNNQPQHF,TGTGCCAGTAGTATTAGGTGGAACAATCAGCCCCAGCATTTT
TRBJ2-7,.,TRBV5-1,.,CASSLPYEQYF,TGCGCCAGCAGCTTGCCCTACGAGCAGTACTTC
TRBJ1-2,.,TRBV5-4,.,CASRDDSTLPTLYGYTF,TGTGCCAGCAGAGATGACAGTACCCTCCCGACCCTCTATGGCTACACCTTC
TRBJ1-2,.,TRBV7-2,.,CASSPEGGSGYTF,TGTGCCAGCAGCCCAGAGGGAGGAAGCGGCTACACCTTC
TRBJ2-3,few,TRBV5-6,.,CASSPQGADTQYF,TGTGCCAGCAGCCCACAGGGCGCAGATACGCAGTATTTT
TRBJ2-5,.,TRBV29-1,TRBD2,CSVMGTSPNEETQYF,TGCAGCGTTATGGGGACTAGTCCAAATGAAGAGACCCAGTACTTC
TRBJ1-3,.,TRBV7-2,.,CASSLGFTGFGNTIYF,TGTGCCAGCAGCTTAGGATTCACAGGATTTGGAAACACCATATATTTT
TRBJ1-4,once,TRBV6-6,.,CASSYVSGSTNEKLFF,TGTGCCAGCAGTTACGTCTCAGGGTCAACTAATGAAAAACTGTTTTTT
TRBJ2-6,few,TRBV4-2,.,CASSQEGQVGTNVLTF,TGTGCCAGCAGCCAAGAGGGGCAGGTGGGCACCAACGTCCTGACTTTC
TRBJ1-1,.,TRBV7-8,.,CASSPRWGNTEAFF,TGTGCCAGCAGCCCCCGATGGGGGAACACTGAAGCTTTCTTT
TRBJ2-7,.,TRBV11-2,TRBD2,CASSGLAGEQYF,TGTGCCAGTTCGGGACTAGCGGGAGAGCAGTACTTC
TRBJ2-7,.,TRBV14,.,CASSRGGHLYYEQYF,TGTGCCAGCAGTAGAGGAGGACATTTATACTACGAGCAGTACTTC
TRBJ2-3,.,TRBV7-9,.,CASSLGEFRSPQYF,TGTGCCAGCAGCTTAGGAGAGTTTAGATCCCCGCAGTATTTT
TRBJ2-3,.,TRBV29-1,.,CSVEPGSGTDTQYF,TGCAGCGTTGAACCCGGGAGCGGCACAGATACGCAGTATTTT
TRBJ2-3,.,TRBV29-1,TRBD2,CSGTGLAGALTDTQYF,TGCAGCGGTACTGGACTAGCGGGAGCTTTAACAGATACGCAGTATTTT
TRBJ1-5,.,TRBV6-6,TRBD1,CASSIRDSGYQPQHF,TGTGCCAGCAGTATCCGGGACAGCGGCTATCAGCCCCAGCATTTT
TRBJ2-1,once,TRBV4-1,TRBD1,CASSQVGSARGQPYNEQFF,TGCGCCAGCAGCCAGGTCGGTAGCGCGAGGGGGCAACCCTACAATGAGCAGTTCTTC
TRBJ1-1,few,TRBV7-8,.,CASLRGMNTEAFF,TGTGCCAGCTTGAGGGGGATGAACACTGAAGCTTTCTTT
TRBJ1-3,.,TRBV6-5,.,CASRMTRSGNTIYF,TGTGCCAGCAGGATGACCCGCTCTGGAAACACCATATATTTT
TRBJ2-7,.,TRBV5-4,.,CASSLAGGLYEQYF,TGTGCCAGCAGCTTGGCTGGGGGTCTCTACGAGCAGTACTTC
TRBJ1-4,few,TRBV15,.,CATSRDWGEGGEKLFF,TGTGCCACCAGCAGAGATTGGGGGGAGGGCGGTGAAAAACTGTTTTTT